The present T cell receptor (beta chain) was sequenced within a study of regulatory T cells in long-lasting Graves disease. Regarding time point: newly diagnosed GD, antithyroid drugs for less than 3 months. Scientists built the TCR library using RNA that was extracted from PBMCs. This clonotype was seen ten or more times. Construction of the TCR beta libraries employed iRepertoire HTBI primers in conjunction with Arm-PCR of CDR3 regions. TCRdb used MiXCR to reprocess the multiplex PCR reads, holding one entry per CDR3 protein. The table shows about 200,000 distinct CDR3 sequences, with roughly 19% occurring only once. The CDR3 has 17 amino acids. The germline gives CDR1 ENHRY, CDR2 SYGVKD. J gave up 3 bases and V 0 bases, and 6 bases lay outside the gene matches. The data also belong to a second study, concerning T cells in Graves' hyperthyroidism and ophthalmopathy.

The clonotype comes from a woman in her thirties with Graves disease. The chain employs TRBV10-3 and TRBJ1-3, with 9 bases identical to TRBD1. Sequences were derived from peripheral blood mononuclear cells (PBMCs), sampled at new diagnosis, from a patient treated with antithyroid drugs. The CDR3 DNA reads TGTGCCATCAGTGAGTCTCCGGGACAGGGCTTTGGAAACACCATATATTTT. Translating it yields CAISESPGQGFGNTIYF.